Shown below are 10 T cell receptor beta chains from a single sample sequenced in a study of Tregs in tolerant kidney transplant recipients. Related graft donors supplied nonmyeloablative bone marrow transplants, and mixed chimerism was transient. TCRdb's table, derived via immunoSEQ multiplex PCR, lists solely in-frame clones and lacks some. This table holds tens of thousands of clones, more than 70% found once. This material consisted of CD4+ T cells from blood (PBMCs), taken 6 months after the transplant. The receptors originated from a human patient who received a combined kidney and bone marrow transplant. Some T cells may possibly be graft donor cells.

This chain links TRBV7-9 with TRBJ2-1; D is uncertain. The CDR3 runs 13 residues. Germline V gene data show CDR1 as SEHNR and CDR2 as FQNEAQ (reference sequence). V gave up 2 bases and J gave up 1 base, with 3 bases separating them. CDR3 amino acids: CASSLHSYNEQFF. In nucleotides, the CDR3 is TGTGCCAGCAGCTTACATTCCTACAATGAGCAGTTCTTC.

The V call is TRBV28, the J call TRBJ2-3; possibly TRBD1 for D (6 bases). V lost 3 bases, J lost 0 bases, and 10 bases lay in between. Germline V lookup: CDR1 MDHEN, CDR2 SYDVKM. The CDR3 is made up of 15 amino acids. The CDR3 here is CASSFQGPSTDTQYF. The CDR3 DNA follows: TGTGCCAGCAGTTTCCAGGGGCCGAGCACAGATACGCAGTATTTT.

The V call is TRBV29-1, the J call TRBJ2-5; a weak D match, TRBD2 (5 bases). CDR3 length: 16 residues. The germline gives CDR1 SQVTM, CDR2 ANQGSEA. With 1 base removed from V and 2 bases from J, the gap between germline ends came to 17 bases. CDR3 in amino acids: CSVEGTRRNPQETQYF. The CDR3 DNA is TGCAGCGTTGAAGGAACCAGGAGGAACCCTCAAGAGACCCAGTACTTC.

The genes are TRBV30 and TRBJ1-3; D is uncertain. V was clipped by 0 bases and J by 4 bases, with 16 bases between them. The CDR3 length is 16 residues. Germline CDR1 GTSNPN, CDR2 SVGIG (reference sequence). The CDR3 region is CAWSVGGQPKGNTIYF. The DNA of the CDR3 is TGTGCCTGGAGTGTAGGTGGGCAGCCGAAGGGAAACACCATATATTTT.

This clone occurred a few times. This chain joins TRBV25-1 and TRBJ2-7; tentative D call: TRBD1 (6 bases). With 4 bases removed from V and 3 bases from J, the gap between germline ends came to 16 bases. The CDR3 is 15 residues long. CDR1 MGHDK and CDR2 SYGVNS come from the germline V gene. The CDR3 sequence: CASSAPGTRGYEQYF. CDR3 nucleotides: TGTGCCAGCAGTGCCCCCGGGACAAGGGGCTACGAGCAGTACTTC.

The chain uses TRBV5-1 and TRBJ2-3, with 16 bases aligning to TRBD2. V was clipped by 3 bases and J by 0 bases; unmatched bases: 4. This CDR3 contains 18 residues. Per the germline V gene, CDR1 is SGHRS and CDR2 is YFSETQ. The CDR3 spells CASSWGTSGRASTDTQYF. DNA for the CDR3: TGCGCCAGCAGCTGGGGGACTAGCGGGAGGGCTAGCACAGATACGCAGTATTTT.

The V call is TRBV4-3, the J call TRBJ2-7, with 8 nucleotides matching TRBD2. In germline, CDR1 is LGHNA, CDR2 YSLEER. Losses at the gene ends were 4 bases for V and 2 bases for J; bases not matched to a gene: 13. This CDR3 is 17 amino acids long. The CDR3 loop reads CASSLQLKRGSTYEQYF. The DNA for the CDR3 is TGCGCCAGCAGCCTACAATTAAAGCGGGGGTCGACCTACGAGCAGTACTTC.

The gene calls are TRBV19 and TRBJ2-7, with 10 bases fitting TRBD1. Germline V gene lookup returns CDR1 LNHDA and CDR2 SQIVND (reference sequence). This CDR3 comprises 16 residues. With 6 bases clipped from V and 4 bases from J, the junction kept 12 bases outside the gene matches. DNA of the CDR3: TGTGCCAGTAGCCTCCGGGACAGGGGTCTTGTTTACGAGCAGTACTTC. This gives the protein CASSLRDRGLVYEQYF.

This clone was detected once. The rearrangement uses TRBV9 and TRBJ1-2, with TRBD1 matching 7 bases. Germline CDR1 and CDR2: SGDLS and YYNGEE. V was clipped by 6 bases and J by 4 bases; unmatched bases: 6. The CDR3 spans 13 residues. The CDR3 bases are TGTGCCAGCACCGACAGGGCCGCCTATGGCTACACCTTC. Its translation: CASTDRAAYGYTF.

The V call is TRBV7-2, the J call TRBJ1-3, with 7 bases identical to TRBD1. The germline V gene encodes CDR1 SGHTA and CDR2 FQGNSA. CDR3 length: 15 amino acids. V shed 1 base and J 3 bases; nucleotides not matched to a gene: 3. This CDR3 is CASSLDRGFGNTIYF. The CDR3 DNA reads TGTGCCAGCAGCTTAGACAGGGGCTTTGGAAACACCATATATTTT.